In this sample, the clone carrying this T cell receptor beta chain is medium-sized. This sample was taken from a study of type 1 regulatory T cells. On the study more broadly: An in vitro protocol generated T-allo10, a Tr1-enriched, alloantigen-specific CD4 T cell product.

The ends were cut back, 3 bases at V and 2 bases at J, with 9 bases in the middle. Germline assignment: CDR1 SGHTA and CDR2 FQGNSA. CDR3 length equals 14 residues. TCRdb reprocessed the reads via MiXCR and lists one record per CDR3 protein. The table lists 90,000 to 100,000 distinct CDR3 sequences, 25% to 40% of them singletons. The chain has TRBV7-2 and TRBJ2-3; D may be TRBD1 (5 bases). The TCR was taken from a human donor in good health. Sequenced material: CD4+ T cells, either the whole sample or a sorted fraction (not recorded which). The CDR3 nucleotides are TGTGCCAGCAGCTTCACAGGACACACAGATACGCAGTATTTT. As protein: CASSFTGHTDTQYF.